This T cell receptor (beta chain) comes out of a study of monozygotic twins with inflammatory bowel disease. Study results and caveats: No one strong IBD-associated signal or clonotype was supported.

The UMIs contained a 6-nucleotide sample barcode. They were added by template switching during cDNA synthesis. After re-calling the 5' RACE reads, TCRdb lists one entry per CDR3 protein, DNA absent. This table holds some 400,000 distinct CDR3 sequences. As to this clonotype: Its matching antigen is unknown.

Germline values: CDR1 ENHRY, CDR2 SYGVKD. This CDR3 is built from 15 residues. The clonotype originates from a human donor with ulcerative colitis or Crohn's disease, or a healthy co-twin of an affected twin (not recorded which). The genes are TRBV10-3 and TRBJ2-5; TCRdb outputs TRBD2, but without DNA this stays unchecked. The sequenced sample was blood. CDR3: CAISESASGSETQYF.